This TCR beta chain was recorded in a study of CD8 T cells in Susac syndrome. Study-wide context: Treatment status at blood draw for the Susac syndrome patients was therapy-naive, corticosteroids, or intravenous immunoglobulin alone.

Reverse transcription used about 0.45 to 1 ug RNA and random hexamers. A single record per CDR3 protein comes from TCRdb applying MiXCR to the immunoSEQ multiplex PCR reads. The sample has around 100,000 distinct CDR3 sequences, around 95% seen once. Comments on this clonotype: The antigen is unknown.

General study results and limits: TEMRA cells and active patients showed peak Susac CD8+ clonal expansion.

Deletions cut 3 bases from V and 0 bases from J, with 5 bases between. This CDR3 has 13 amino acids. Specimen: CD8+ T cells from PBMCs. The TCR sequence derives from a human donor with Susac syndrome. The rearrangement joins TRBV12-3 or TRBV12-4 to TRBJ1-1; no clear D. The CDR3 sequence is CASSLVMNTEAFF. The CDR3 DNA reads as TGTGCCAGCAGTTTGGTTATGAACACTGAAGCTTTCTTT.